This T cell receptor (beta chain) was documented in a study of identical twins. General study results and limits: Models underestimated out-of-frame TCR alpha sharing in monozygotic twins. Memory repertoires lacked the insertion deficit that abundant cord blood beta clonotypes showed. Out-of-frame alpha sequences common to twins were enriched for low generation probability.

Trimming pared 6 bases from V and 11 bases from J, leaving 19 bases between. Germline V gives CDR1 MDHEN, CDR2 SYDVKM. The CDR3 contains 13 residues. Every sampled donor was Caucasian and healthy. One entry per CDR3 protein results from TCRdb running MiXCR on the 5' RACE reads. The data contain about 280,000 distinct CDR3 sequences, around 8.8% of them singletons. In its sample, this clonotype was seen a few times. What it binds is not known. Separately, the same data were catalogued under a study of yellow fever vaccine responses in identical twins.

This chain links TRBV28 with TRBJ1-1, with a tentative D call TRBD1 (5 bases). This sequence originates from a woman between 18 and 30 years old in good health. The sequencing input was memory (CD45RO+) T cells sorted from blood. The CDR3 DNA reads TGTGCCAGCAGGAGCCAGGGTGTCCTCCAGGCTTTCTTT. Amino acid sequence: CASRSQGVLQAFF.